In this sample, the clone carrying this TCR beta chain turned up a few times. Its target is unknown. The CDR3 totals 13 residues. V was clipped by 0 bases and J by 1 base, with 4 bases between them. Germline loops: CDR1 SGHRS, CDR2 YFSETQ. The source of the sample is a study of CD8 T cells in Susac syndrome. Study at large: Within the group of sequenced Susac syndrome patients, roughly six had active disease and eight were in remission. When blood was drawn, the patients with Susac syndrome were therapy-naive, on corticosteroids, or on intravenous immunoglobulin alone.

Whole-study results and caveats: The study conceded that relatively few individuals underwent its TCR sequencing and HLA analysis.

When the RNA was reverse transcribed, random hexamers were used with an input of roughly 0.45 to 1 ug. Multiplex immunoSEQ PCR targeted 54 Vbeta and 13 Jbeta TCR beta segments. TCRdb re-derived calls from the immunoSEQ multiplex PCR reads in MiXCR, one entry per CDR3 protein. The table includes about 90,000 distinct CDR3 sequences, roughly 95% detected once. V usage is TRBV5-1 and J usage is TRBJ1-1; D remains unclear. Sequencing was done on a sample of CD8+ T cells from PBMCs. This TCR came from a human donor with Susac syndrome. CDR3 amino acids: CASSLDTNTEAFF. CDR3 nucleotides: TGCGCCAGCAGCTTGGACACGAACACTGAAGCTTTCTTT.